This TCR beta chain was sequenced during a study of OX40 agonist ivuxolimab in advanced cancers. On the study more broadly: Eligibility admitted prior anti-PD-1, anti-PD-L1 or anti-CTLA-4 therapy; about 39% had some. Three patients, one with hepatocellular carcinoma and two with cutaneous melanoma, responded partially.

Concerning this clone: Its antigen is unidentified.

Profiled with immunoSEQ multiplex PCR; TCRdb holds only in-frame clones, not every one. The repertoire holds tens of thousands of clones, with 75% to 90% as singletons. The germline V gene encodes CDR1 MNHEY and CDR2 SVGAGI. V lost 0 bases and J lost 0, with 8 bases in between. The CDR3 consists of 15 residues. Study-level points and caveats: At doses 0.1 to 3.0 mg/kg, CD4+ and CD8+ clones expanded.

The clonotype was recovered from an adult with an advanced solid tumor such as melanoma, head and neck, liver or kidney cancer. The rearrangement links TRBV6-5 to TRBJ1-2; D gene uncertain. Sequenced material: CD4+ or CD8+ T cells sorted from blood, taken in a trial of the OX40 agonist ivuxolimab. CDR3 bases: TGTGCCAGCAGTTACTCGGGGTTAGCTAACTATGGCTACACCTTC. It specifies CASSYSGLANYGYTF.